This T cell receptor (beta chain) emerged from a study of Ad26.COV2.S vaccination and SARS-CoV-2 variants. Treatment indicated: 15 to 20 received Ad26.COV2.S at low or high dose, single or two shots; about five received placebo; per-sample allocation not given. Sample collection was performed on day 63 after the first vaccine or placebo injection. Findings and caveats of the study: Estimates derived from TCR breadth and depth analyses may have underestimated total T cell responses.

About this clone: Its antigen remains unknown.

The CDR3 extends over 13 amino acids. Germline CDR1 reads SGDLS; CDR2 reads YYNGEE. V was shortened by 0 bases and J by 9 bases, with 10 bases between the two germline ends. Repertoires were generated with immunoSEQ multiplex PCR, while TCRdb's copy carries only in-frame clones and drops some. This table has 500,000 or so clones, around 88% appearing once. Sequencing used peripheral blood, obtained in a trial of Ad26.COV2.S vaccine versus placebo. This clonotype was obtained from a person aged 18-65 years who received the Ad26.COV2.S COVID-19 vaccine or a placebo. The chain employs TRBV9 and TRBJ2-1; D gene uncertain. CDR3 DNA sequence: TGTGCCAGCAGCGTAGCAGTTTTCAGTGAGCAGTTCTTC. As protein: CASSVAVFSEQFF.